What follows are 19 T cell receptor beta chains derived from one specimen sequenced in a study of CD8 T cells in Susac syndrome. Roughly 0.45 to 1 ug RNA was reverse transcribed with random hexamers. TCRdb processed the immunoSEQ multiplex PCR reads anew with MiXCR; each CDR3 protein has one entry. The sample holds some 170,000 distinct CDR3 sequences, around 96% seen once. The sample taken for sequencing was CD4+ T cells from PBMCs. The receptors stem from a human donor in good health.

V and J are TRBV6-6 and TRBJ2-5; D is possibly TRBD2 (5 bases). This CDR3 has 12 amino acids. The ends were cut back, 3 bases at V and 5 bases at J, with 7 bases in the middle. Per the germline V gene, CDR1 is MNHNY and CDR2 is SVGAGI (reference sequence). The CDR3 DNA is TGTGCCAGCAGTTATTCTAGCGAGACCCAGTACTTC. Translating it yields CASSYSSETQYF.

The rearrangement uses TRBV19 and TRBJ2-1, with TRBD2 identical over 10 bases. The J segment lost 6 bases and the V segment lost 2 bases, leaving 1 base of the junction unmatched. The CDR3 loop spans 14 amino acids. Germline-derived CDR1 and CDR2 are LNHDA and SQIVND (reference sequence). DNA of the CDR3: TGTGCCAGTAGTATAACTAGCGGGATCAATGAGCAGTTCTTC. As protein: CASSITSGINEQFF.

This chain uses TRBV30 with TRBJ1-2; D possibly corresponds to TRBD1 (5 bases). The germline V gene encodes CDR1 GTSNPN and CDR2 SVGIG (reference sequence). This CDR3 has 15 residues. The germline V and J ends were trimmed by 0 bases and 8 bases, with 19 bases remaining between them. The CDR3 nucleotides are TGTGCCTGGAGTGTACTACAATTCGGACAAAGAGGCTACACCTTC. Protein product: CAWSVLQFGQRGYTF.

V is TRBV29-1 and J is TRBJ2-3; tentatively, D is TRBD2 (6 bases). Germline CDR1 and CDR2: SQVTM and ANQGSEA. The CDR3 has 12 residues. Trimming cost V 1 base and J 5 bases, with 7 bases left between them. The CDR3 sequence: CSVEGGKDTQYF. CDR3 sequence (DNA): TGCAGCGTTGAAGGCGGGAAAGATACGCAGTATTTT.

The gene calls are TRBV30 and TRBJ2-1, with 7 bases aligning to TRBD2. This CDR3 contains 14 residues. Trimming at V came to 8 bases and at J to 6 bases, leaving 13 bases not matched to a gene. Germline lookup yields CDR1 GTSNPN and CDR2 SVGIG (reference sequence). In nucleotides, the CDR3 is TGTGCCGGCCAATCCGGGACGGGGGGCAATGAGCAGTTCTTC. As protein: CAGQSGTGGNEQFF.

The chain joins TRBV20-1 to TRBJ2-1; D call uncertain. Trimming left V 3 bases short and J 0 bases short, with 12 bases between. CDR1 is DFQATT, CDR2 SNEGSKA, per germline (reference sequence). The CDR3 runs to 15 residues. The CDR3 DNA is TGCAGTGCTAGGGGCCAACCTATCTCCTACAATGAGCAGTTCTTC. Residues: CSARGQPISYNEQFF.

This clonotype occurred once. V gene TRBV25-1 combines with J gene TRBJ2-1; tentative D call: TRBD2 (6 bases). Germline-derived CDR1 and CDR2 are MGHDK and SYGVNS. Trimming cost V 4 bases and J 6 bases, with 10 bases left between them. The CDR3 contains 13 residues. CDR3 loop: CASSAAGINEQFF. The CDR3, as DNA: TGTGCCAGCAGTGCGGCGGGGATCAATGAGCAGTTCTTC. Full variable domain (rest looked up from reference TRBV25-1 and TRBJ2-1): EADIYQTPRYLVIGTGKKITLECSQTMGHDKMYWYQQDPGMELHLIHYSYGVNSTEKGDLSSESTVSRIRTEHFPLTLESARPSHTSQYLCASSAAGINEQFFGPGTRLTVL.

This chain joins TRBV6-5 and TRBJ2-5; D is perhaps TRBD2 (6 bases). Trimming removed 8 bases from V and 3 bases from J, with 16 bases in between. The CDR3 runs 14 residues. Germline V lookup: CDR1 MNHEY, CDR2 SVGAGI. In DNA, the CDR3 is TGTGCCAGCTCCCTAGGGAGGCCGAAAGAGACCCAGTACTTC. It codes for CASSLGRPKETQYF.

The chain joins TRBV20-1 to TRBJ1-5; 10 positions match TRBD1. CDR1 and CDR2 (germline): DFQATT, SNEGSKA (reference sequence). The ends lost 6 bases at V and 6 bases at J; junction bases unmatched: 11. The CDR3 length is 15 residues. The CDR3 spells CSARDRGRTGQPQHF. Here the CDR3 DNA reads TGCAGTGCCCGAGACAGGGGGCGCACAGGTCAGCCCCAGCATTTT.

V usage is TRBV18 and J usage is TRBJ2-7; weak D call: TRBD2 (6 bases). CDR3 length: 13 amino acids. The V and J ends lost 5 bases and 0 bases respectively, with 8 bases between them. From germline, CDR1 is KGHSH and CDR2 LQKENI. The CDR3 sequence is CASSSGFSYEQYF. The CDR3 bases are TGTGCCAGCTCAAGCGGGTTCTCCTACGAGCAGTACTTC.

The chain links TRBV4-3 to TRBJ2-5; 10 bases fit TRBD2. This CDR3 spans 16 amino acids. The trim removed 0 bases at V and 7 bases at J, leaving 8 bases unmatched. Germline V lookup: CDR1 LGHNA, CDR2 YSLEER. The CDR3 here is CASSQEETSGFGTQYF. In DNA form, the CDR3 reads TGCGCCAGCAGCCAAGAGGAGACTAGCGGGTTCGGGACCCAGTACTTC.

The chain combines TRBV2 with TRBJ2-1, with 10 bases lining up with TRBD2. The CDR3 sequence is 16 residues long. Per the germline V gene, CDR1 is SNHLY and CDR2 is FYNNEI. Losses at the gene ends were 3 bases for V and 5 bases for J; bases not matched to a gene: 7. CDR3 protein: CASSDLSGRGNNEQFF. CDR3 sequence (DNA): TGTGCCAGCAGTGATTTAAGCGGGAGGGGGAACAATGAGCAGTTCTTC.

This chain links TRBV28 with TRBJ2-2; 7 bases align to TRBD1. Germline values: CDR1 MDHEN, CDR2 SYDVKM. This CDR3 comprises 12 residues. Losses at the gene ends were 5 bases for V and 10 bases for J; bases not matched to a gene: 4. The CDR3 loop is CASSQTGLELFF. DNA of the CDR3: TGTGCCAGCAGTCAGACAGGGTTGGAGCTGTTTTTT.

This clonotype showed up just once. The chain has TRBV20-1 and TRBJ2-5; the match to TRBD1 covers 7 bases. The germline V gene has CDR1 DFQATT and CDR2 SNEGSKA (reference sequence). V shed 2 bases and J 6 bases; nucleotides not matched to a gene: 9. The CDR3 loop spans 14 amino acids. DNA for the CDR3: TGCAGTGCTAGATTGCCAAGGGGGCAACAGACCCAGTACTTC. This sequence encodes CSARLPRGQQTQYF.

The V gene is TRBV12-3 or TRBV12-4, the J gene TRBJ1-1; maybe TRBD1 (5 bases). The CDR3 sequence is 13 residues long. Trimming removed 2 bases from V and 4 bases from J, with 8 bases in between. The CDR3 loop reads CASSLRGFTEAFF. For the CDR3, the DNA is TGTGCCAGCAGTTTAAGGGGATTCACTGAAGCTTTCTTT.

This sequence joins TRBV20-1 and TRBJ1-2, with 7 bases lining up with TRBD1. This CDR3 is 12 amino acids long. V lost 6 bases and J lost 5; bases outside the gene matches: 6. The V gene's germline CDR1 is DFQATT and CDR2 SNEGSKA (reference sequence). The CDR3 loop is CSATGKGYGYTF. CDR3 in DNA: TGCAGTGCGACAGGGAAGGGGTATGGCTACACCTTC.

The chain employs TRBV5-4 and TRBJ2-3, with D uncertain. This CDR3 region has 12 residues. Trimming stripped 2 bases from V and 3 bases from J, with 4 bases between. Germline V CDR1 and CDR2: SGHNT, YYREEE (reference sequence). DNA for the CDR3: TGTGCCAGCAGCTTCCCTACAGATACGCAGTATTTT. Translation gives CASSFPTDTQYF. Drawing the rest from reference TRBV5-4 and TRBJ2-3, the complete variable domain is ETGVTQSPTHLIKTRGQQVTLRCSSQSGHNTVSWYQQALGQGPQFIFQYYREEENGRGNFPPRFSGLQFPNYSSELNVNALELDDSALYLCASSFPTDTQYFGPGTRLTVL.

The chain uses TRBV9 and TRBJ2-3; 8 bases line up with TRBD2. V shed 0 bases and J 4 bases; nucleotides not matched to a gene: 4. Germline V gives CDR1 SGDLS, CDR2 YYNGEE. The CDR3 is made up of 15 amino acids. CDR3 loop: CASSVAGGPPDTQYF. CDR3 DNA sequence: TGTGCCAGCAGCGTAGCGGGAGGGCCCCCAGATACGCAGTATTTT.

This clonotype was observed a few times. The V call is TRBV25-1, the J call TRBJ1-4; D is perhaps TRBD1 (6 bases). CDR1 and CDR2 from the germline V gene are MGHDK and SYGVNS. V dropped 5 bases and J dropped 8 bases, with 9 bases sitting between them. This CDR3 contains 12 residues. The CDR3 loop is CASSPRGEKLFF. For the CDR3, the DNA is TGTGCCAGCAGTCCGAGGGGGGAAAAACTGTTTTTT.